What follows is one T cell receptor beta chain and its context. TCRdb analysed the 5' RACE reads with MiXCR anew, one entry per CDR3 protein. Of roughly 69,000 distinct CDR3 sequences listed, 22% were seen once; the top ten hold just under 3%. Trimming cost V 3 bases and J 0 bases, with 12 bases left between them. Germline lookup yields CDR1 LNHDA and CDR2 SQIVND (reference sequence). This CDR3 is 16 amino acids long. The V and J genes are TRBV19 and TRBJ1-5, with D possibly matching TRBD1 (5 bases). Material for sequencing was memory CD4+ T cells sorted from a lymph node. Subset here: memory CD4+ T cells, CD4+CD45RO+CD25-. This receptor was taken from a female donor with breast cancer. The chain's CDR3 is CASSIRVGYSNQPQHF. The CDR3 DNA sequence: TGTGCCAGTAGTATCAGGGTGGGATATAGCAATCAGCCCCAGCATTTT.